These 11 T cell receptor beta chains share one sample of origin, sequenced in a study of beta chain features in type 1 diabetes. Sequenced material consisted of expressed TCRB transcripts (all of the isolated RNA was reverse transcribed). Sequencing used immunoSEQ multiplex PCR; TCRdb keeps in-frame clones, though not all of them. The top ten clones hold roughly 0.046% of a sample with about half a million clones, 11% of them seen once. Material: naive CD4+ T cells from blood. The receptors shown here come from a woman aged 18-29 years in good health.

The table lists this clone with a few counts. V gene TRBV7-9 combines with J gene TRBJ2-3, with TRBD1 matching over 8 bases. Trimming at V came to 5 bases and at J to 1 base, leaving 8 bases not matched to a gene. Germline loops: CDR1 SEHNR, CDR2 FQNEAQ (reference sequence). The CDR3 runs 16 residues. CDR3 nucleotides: TGTGCCAGCAGCCGAACAGGGGGACGCGGCACAGATACGCAGTATTTT. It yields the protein CASSRTGGRGTDTQYF. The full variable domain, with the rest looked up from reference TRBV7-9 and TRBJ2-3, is DTGVSQNPRHKITKRGQNVTFRCDPISEHNRLYWYRQTLGQGPEFLTYFQNEAQLEKSRLLSDRFSAERPKGSFSTLEIQRTEQGDSAMYLCASSRTGGRGTDTQYFGPGTRLTVL.

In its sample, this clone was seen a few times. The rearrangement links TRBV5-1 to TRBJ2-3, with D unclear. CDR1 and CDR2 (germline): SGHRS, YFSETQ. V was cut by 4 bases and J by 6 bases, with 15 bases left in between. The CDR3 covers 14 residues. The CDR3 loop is CASSPVVVLDTQYF. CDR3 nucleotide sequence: TGCGCCAGCAGCCCGGTCGTGGTTCTTGATACGCAGTATTTT.

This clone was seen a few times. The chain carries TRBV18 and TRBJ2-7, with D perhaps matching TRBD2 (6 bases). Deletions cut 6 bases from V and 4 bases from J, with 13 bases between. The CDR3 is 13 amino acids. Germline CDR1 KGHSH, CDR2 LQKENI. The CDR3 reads CASSPAGQYEQYF. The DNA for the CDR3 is TGTGCCAGCTCCCCGGCGGGGCAATACGAGCAGTACTTC.

The CDR3 nucleotides are TGTGCTAGTGGTTTGGAGGGTGTGGGAAATCAGCCCCAGCATTTT. Translation: CASGLEGVGNQPQHF. The chain joins TRBV12-5 to TRBJ1-5, with D hard to call. V was cut by 1 base and J by 4 bases, with 11 bases left in between. The CDR3 is 15 residues long. The germline V gene encodes CDR1 LGHNT and CDR2 FRNRAP.

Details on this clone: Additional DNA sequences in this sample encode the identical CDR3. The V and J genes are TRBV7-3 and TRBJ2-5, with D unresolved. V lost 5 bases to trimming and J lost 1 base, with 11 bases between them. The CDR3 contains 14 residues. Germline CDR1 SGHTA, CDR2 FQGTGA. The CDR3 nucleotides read TGTGCCAGCAGCCCCACGGGCCTCCAAGAGACCCAGTACTTC. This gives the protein CASSPTGLQETQYF.

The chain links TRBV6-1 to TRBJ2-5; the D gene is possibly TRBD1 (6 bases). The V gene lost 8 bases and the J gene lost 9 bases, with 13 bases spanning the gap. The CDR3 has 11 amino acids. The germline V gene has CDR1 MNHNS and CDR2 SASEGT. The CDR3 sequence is CASRDTRPQYF. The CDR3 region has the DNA TGTGCCAGCCGGGACACCCGGCCCCAGTACTTC.

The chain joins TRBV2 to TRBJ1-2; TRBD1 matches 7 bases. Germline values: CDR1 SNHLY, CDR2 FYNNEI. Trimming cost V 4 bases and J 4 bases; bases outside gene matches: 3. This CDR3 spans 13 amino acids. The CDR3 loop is CASSGTGRYGYTF. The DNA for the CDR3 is TGTGCCAGCAGTGGGACAGGCCGCTATGGCTACACCTTC.

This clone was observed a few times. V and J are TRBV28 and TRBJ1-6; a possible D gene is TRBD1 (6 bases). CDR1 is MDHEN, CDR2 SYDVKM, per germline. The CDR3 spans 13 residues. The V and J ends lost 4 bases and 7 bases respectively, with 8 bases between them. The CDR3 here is CASSWDTNSPLHF. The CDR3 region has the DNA TGTGCCAGCAGTTGGGACACGAATTCACCCCTCCACTTT.

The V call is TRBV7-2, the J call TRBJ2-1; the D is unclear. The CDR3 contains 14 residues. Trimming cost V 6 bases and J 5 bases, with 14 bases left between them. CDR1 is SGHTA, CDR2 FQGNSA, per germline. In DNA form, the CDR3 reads TGTGCCAGCAGGCCAGGAGCGTGGGACAATGAGCAGTTCTTC. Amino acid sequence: CASRPGAWDNEQFF.

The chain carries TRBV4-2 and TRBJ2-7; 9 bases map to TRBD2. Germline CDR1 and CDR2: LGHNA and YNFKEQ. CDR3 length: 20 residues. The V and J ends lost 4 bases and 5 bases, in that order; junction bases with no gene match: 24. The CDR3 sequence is CASSRDSGLAPRWIVHEQYF. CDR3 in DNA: TGTGCCAGCAGCCGAGATAGTGGACTAGCGCCAAGATGGATCGTCCACGAGCAGTACTTC.

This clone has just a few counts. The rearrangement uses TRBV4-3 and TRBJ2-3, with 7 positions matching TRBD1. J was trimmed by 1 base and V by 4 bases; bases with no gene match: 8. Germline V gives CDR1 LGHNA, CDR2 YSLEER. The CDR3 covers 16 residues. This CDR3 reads CASSRGTALRTDTQYF. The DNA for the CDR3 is TGCGCCAGCAGCCGGGGGACAGCCTTACGCACAGATACGCAGTATTTT.